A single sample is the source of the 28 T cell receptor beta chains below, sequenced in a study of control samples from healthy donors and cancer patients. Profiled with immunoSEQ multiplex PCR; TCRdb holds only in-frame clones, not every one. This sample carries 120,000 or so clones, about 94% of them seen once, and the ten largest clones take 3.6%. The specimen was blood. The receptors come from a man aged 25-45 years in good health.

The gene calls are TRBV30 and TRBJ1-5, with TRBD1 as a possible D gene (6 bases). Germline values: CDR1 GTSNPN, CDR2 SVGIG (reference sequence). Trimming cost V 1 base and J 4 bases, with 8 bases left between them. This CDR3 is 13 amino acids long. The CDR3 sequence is CAWSEGVNQPQHF. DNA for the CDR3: TGTGCCTGGAGTGAGGGGGTGAATCAGCCCCAGCATTTT. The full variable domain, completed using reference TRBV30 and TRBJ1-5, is SQTIHQWPATLVQPVGSPLSLECTVEGTSNPNLYWYRQAAGRGLQLLFYSVGIGQISSEVPQNLSASRPQDRQFILSSKKLLLSDSGFYLCAWSEGVNQPQHFGDGTRLSIL.

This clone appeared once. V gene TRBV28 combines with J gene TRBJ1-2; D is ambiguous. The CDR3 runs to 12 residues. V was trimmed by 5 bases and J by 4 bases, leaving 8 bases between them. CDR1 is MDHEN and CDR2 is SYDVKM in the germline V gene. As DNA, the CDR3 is TGTGCCAGCAGTGGCGCCGTCTATGGCTACACCTTC. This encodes CASSGAVYGYTF.

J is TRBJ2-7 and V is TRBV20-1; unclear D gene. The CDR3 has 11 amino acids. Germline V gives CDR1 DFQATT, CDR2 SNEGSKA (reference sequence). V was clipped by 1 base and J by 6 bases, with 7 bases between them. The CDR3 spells CSARAFGEQYF. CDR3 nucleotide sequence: TGCAGTGCTAGAGCTTTCGGCGAGCAGTACTTC.

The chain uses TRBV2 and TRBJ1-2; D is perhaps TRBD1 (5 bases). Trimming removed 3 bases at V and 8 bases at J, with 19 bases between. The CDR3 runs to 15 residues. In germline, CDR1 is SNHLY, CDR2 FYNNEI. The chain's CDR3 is CASSDATDIWGGYTF. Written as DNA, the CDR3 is TGTGCCAGCAGTGATGCGACAGACATCTGGGGGGGCTACACCTTC.

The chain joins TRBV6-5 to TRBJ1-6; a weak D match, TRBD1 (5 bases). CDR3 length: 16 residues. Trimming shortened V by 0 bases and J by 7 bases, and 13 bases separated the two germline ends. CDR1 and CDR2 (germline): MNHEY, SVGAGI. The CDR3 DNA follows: TGTGCCAGCAGTTACTCTCCTCGGGGGGGAAATTCACCCCTCCACTTT. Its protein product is CASSYSPRGGNSPLHF.

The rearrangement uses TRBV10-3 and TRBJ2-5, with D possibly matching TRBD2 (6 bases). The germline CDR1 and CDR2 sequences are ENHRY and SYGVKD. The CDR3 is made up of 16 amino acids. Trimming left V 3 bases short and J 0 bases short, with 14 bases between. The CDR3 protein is CAISDGRGMYQETQYF. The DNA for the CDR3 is TGTGCCATCAGTGACGGTCGGGGGATGTACCAAGAGACCCAGTACTTC.

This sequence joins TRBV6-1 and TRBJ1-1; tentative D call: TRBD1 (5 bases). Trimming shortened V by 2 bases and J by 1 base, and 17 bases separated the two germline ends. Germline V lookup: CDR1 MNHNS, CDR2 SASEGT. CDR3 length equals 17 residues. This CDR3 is CASSERNFWDPNTEAFF. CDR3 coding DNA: TGTGCCAGCAGTGAACGGAACTTTTGGGACCCGAACACTGAAGCTTTCTTT.

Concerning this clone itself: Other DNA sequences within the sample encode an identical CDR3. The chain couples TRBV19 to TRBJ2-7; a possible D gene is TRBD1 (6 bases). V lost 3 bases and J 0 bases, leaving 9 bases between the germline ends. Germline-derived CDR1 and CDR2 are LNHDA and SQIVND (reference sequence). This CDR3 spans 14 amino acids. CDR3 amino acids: CASSIAGASYEQYF. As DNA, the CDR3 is TGTGCCAGTAGTATCGCAGGGGCCTCCTACGAGCAGTACTTC. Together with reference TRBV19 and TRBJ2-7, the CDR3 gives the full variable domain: DGGITQSPKYLFRKEGQNVTLSCEQNLNHDAMYWYRQDPGQGLRLIYYSQIVNDFQKGDIAEGYSVSREKKESFPLTVTSAQKNPTAFYLCASSIAGASYEQYFGPGTRLTVT.

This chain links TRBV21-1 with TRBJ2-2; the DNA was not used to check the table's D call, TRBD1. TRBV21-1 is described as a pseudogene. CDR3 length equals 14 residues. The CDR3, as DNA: TGTGCCAGAGGGGATCCCCCGAACACCGGGGAGCTGTTTTTT. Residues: CARGDPPNTGELFF.

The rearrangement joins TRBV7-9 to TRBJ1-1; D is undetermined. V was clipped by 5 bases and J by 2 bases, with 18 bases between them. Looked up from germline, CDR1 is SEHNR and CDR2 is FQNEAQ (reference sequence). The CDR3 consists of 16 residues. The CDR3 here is CASSPRVKSFNTEAFF. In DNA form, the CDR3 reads TGTGCCAGCAGCCCACGGGTGAAGAGTTTTAACACTGAAGCTTTCTTT.

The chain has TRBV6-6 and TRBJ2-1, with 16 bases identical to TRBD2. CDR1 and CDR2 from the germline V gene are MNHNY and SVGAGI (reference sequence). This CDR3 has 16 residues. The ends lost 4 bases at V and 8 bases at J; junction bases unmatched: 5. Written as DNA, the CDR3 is TGTGCCAGCAGTTTAGGGACTAGCGGGGGGGGTGATGAGCAGTTCTTC. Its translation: CASSLGTSGGGDEQFF.

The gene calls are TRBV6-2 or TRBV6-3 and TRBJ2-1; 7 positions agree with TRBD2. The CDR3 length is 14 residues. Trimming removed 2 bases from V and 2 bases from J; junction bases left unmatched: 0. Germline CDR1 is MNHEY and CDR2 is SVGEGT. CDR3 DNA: TGTGCCAGCAGTTACGCGGGGGCCTACAATGAGCAGTTCTTC. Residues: CASSYAGAYNEQFF.

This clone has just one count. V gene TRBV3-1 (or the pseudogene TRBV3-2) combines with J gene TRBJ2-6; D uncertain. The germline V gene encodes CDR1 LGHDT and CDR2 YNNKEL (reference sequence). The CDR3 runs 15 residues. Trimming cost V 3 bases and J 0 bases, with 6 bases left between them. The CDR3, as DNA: TGTGCCAGCAGCCAGGGGAACTCTGGGGCCAACGTCCTGACTTTC. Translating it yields CASSQGNSGANVLTF.

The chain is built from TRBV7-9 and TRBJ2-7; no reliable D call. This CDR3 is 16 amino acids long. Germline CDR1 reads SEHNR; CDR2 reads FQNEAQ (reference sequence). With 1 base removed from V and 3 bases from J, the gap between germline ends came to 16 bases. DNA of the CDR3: TGTGCCAGCAGCTTAGGCGCTGGGCAGTGGCGCTACGAGCAGTACTTC. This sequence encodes CASSLGAGQWRYEQYF. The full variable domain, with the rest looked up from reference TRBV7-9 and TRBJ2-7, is DTGVSQNPRHKITKRGQNVTFRCDPISEHNRLYWYRQTLGQGPEFLTYFQNEAQLEKSRLLSDRFSAERPKGSFSTLEIQRTEQGDSAMYLCASSLGAGQWRYEQYFGPGTRLTVT.

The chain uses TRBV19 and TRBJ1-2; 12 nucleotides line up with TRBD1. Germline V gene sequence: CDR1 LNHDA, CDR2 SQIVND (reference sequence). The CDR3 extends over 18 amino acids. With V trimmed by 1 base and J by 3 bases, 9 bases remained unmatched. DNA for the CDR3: TGTGCCAGTAGTATAGGGGGGACAGGGGGCCGGTGGGACTATGGCTACACCTTC. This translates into CASSIGGTGGRWDYGYTF.

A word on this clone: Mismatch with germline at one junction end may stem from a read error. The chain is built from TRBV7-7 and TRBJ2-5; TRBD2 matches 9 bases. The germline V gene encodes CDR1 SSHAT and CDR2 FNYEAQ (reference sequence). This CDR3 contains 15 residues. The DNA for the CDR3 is TGTGCTAGCAGCTTTGGCGGGGGGGGGATGGAGACCCAGTACTTC. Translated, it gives CASSFGGGGMETQYF.

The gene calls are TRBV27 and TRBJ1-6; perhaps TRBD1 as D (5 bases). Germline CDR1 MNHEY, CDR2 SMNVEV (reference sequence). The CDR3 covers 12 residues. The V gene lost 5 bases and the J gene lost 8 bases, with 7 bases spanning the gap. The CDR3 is CASSQQDSPLHF. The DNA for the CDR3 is TGTGCCAGCAGTCAACAGGATTCACCCCTCCACTTT.

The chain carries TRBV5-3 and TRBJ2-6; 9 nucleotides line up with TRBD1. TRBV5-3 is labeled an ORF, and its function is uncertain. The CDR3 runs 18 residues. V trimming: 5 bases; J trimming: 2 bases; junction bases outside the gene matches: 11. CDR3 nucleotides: TGTGCCAGAAGTCTCCCGGGACAGGGACATGCTGGGGCCAACGTCCTGACTTTC. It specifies CARSLPGQGHAGANVLTF.

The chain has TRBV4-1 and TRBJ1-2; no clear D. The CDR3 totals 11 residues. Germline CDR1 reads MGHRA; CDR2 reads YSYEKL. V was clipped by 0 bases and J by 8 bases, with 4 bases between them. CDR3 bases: TGCGCCAGCAGCCAAGAGGGAGGCTACACCTTC. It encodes CASSQEGGYTF.

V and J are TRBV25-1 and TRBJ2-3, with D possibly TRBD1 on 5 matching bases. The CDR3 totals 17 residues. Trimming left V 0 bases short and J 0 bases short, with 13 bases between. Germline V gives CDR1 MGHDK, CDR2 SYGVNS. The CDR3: CASSEYTRASSTDTQYF. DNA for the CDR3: TGTGCCAGCAGTGAATATACCAGGGCCTCTAGCACAGATACGCAGTATTTT.

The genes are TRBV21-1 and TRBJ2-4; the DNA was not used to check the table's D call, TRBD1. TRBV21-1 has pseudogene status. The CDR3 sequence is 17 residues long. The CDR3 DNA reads TGTGCCAGCCGAAGGGGACAGACCCTTCTGGCCAAAAACATTCAGTACTTC. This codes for CASRRGQTLLAKNIQYF.

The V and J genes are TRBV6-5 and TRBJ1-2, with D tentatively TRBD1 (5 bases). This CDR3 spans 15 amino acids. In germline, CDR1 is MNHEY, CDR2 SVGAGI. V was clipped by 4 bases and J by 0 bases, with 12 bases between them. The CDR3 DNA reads TGTGCCAGCAGTTTAGACGGGGCAGCTAACTATGGCTACACCTTC. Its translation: CASSLDGAANYGYTF.

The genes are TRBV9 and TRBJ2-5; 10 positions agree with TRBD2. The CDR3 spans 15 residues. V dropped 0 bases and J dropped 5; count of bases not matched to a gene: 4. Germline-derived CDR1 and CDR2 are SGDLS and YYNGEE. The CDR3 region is CASSVVAGGRETQYF. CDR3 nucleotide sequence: TGTGCCAGCAGCGTAGTAGCGGGGGGCCGGGAGACCCAGTACTTC. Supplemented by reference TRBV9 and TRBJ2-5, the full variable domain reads DSGVTQTPKHLITATGQRVTLRCSPRSGDLSVYWYQQSLDQGLQFLIQYYNGEERAKGNILERFSAQQFPDLHSELNLSSLELGDSALYFCASSVVAGGRETQYFGPGTRLLVL.

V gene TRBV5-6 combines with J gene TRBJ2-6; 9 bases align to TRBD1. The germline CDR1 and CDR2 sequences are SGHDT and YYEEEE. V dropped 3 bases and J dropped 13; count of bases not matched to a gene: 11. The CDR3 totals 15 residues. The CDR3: CASSWGQGSSWVLTF. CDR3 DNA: TGTGCCAGCAGCTGGGGACAGGGCTCCTCCTGGGTCCTGACTTTC.

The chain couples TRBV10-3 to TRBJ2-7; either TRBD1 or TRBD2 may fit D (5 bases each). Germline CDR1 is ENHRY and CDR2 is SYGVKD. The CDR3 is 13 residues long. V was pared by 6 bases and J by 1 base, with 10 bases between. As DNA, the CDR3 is TGTGCCATCAGCCGGGACGGGTCCTACGAGCAGTACTTC. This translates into CAISRDGSYEQYF.

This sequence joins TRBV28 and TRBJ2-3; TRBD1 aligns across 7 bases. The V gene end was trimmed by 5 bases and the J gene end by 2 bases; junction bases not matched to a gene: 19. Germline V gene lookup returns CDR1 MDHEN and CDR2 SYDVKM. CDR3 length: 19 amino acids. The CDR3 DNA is TGTGCCAGCAGTGTCGGTTACCGGGACAGTTTAGGCACCACAGATACGCAGTATTTT. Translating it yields CASSVGYRDSLGTTDTQYF.

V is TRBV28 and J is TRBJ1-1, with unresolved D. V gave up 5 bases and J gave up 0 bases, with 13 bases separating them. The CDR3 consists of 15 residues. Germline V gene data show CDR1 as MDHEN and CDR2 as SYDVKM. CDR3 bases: TGTGCCAGCAGTCCGATTGGCGGAATGAACACTGAAGCTTTCTTT. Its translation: CASSPIGGMNTEAFF.

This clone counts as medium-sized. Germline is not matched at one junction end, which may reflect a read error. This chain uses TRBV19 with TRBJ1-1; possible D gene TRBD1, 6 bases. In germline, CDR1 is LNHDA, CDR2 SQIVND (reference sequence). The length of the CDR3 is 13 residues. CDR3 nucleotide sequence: TGCGGTACAGGGTCGACGATGAACACTGAAGCTTTCTTT. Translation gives CGTGSTMNTEAFF.